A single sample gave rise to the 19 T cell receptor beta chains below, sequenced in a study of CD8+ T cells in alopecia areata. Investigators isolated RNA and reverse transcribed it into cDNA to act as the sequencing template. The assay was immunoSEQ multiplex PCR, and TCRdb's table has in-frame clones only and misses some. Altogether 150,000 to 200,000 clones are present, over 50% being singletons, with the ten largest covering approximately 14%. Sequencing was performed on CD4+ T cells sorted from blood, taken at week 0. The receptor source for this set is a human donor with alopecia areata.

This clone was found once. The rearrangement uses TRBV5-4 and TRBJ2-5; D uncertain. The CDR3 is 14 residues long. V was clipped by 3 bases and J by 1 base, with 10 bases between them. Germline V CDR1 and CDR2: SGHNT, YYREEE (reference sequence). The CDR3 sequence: CASSWDSLQETQYF. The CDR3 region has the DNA TGTGCCAGCAGCTGGGATAGCCTCCAAGAGACCCAGTACTTC.

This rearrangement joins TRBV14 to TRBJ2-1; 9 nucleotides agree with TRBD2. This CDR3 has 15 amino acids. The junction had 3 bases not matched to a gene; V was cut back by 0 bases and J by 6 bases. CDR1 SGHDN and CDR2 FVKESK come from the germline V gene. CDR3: CASSQERGGANEQFF. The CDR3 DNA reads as TGTGCCAGCAGCCAAGAGCGCGGGGGGGCCAATGAGCAGTTCTTC.

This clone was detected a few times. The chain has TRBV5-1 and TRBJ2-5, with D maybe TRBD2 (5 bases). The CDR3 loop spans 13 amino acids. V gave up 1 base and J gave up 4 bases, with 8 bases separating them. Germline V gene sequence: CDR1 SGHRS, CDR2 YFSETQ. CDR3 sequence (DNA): TGCGCCAGCAGCTTGCGGGGAACAGAGACCCAGTACTTC. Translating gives CASSLRGTETQYF.

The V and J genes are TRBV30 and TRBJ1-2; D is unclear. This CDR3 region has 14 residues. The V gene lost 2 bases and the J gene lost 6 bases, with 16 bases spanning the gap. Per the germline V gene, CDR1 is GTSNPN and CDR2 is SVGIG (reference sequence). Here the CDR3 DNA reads TGTGCCTGGAGTCTACTGAGGTCGGCGGATGGCTACACCTTC. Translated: CAWSLLRSADGYTF.

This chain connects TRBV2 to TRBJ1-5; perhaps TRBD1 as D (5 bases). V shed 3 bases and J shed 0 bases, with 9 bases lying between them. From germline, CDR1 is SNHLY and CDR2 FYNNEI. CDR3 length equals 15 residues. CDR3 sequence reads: CASSDRGGSNQPQHF. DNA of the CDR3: TGTGCCAGCAGTGATCGGGGCGGTAGCAATCAGCCCCAGCATTTT.

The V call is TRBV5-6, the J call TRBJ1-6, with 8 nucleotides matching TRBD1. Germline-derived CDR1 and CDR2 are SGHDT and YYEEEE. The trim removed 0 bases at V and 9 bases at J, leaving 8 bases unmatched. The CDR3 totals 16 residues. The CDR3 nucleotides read TGTGCCAGCAGCTTGGGGACAGGGTTGAAGAGTTCACCCCTCCACTTT. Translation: CASSLGTGLKSSPLHF.

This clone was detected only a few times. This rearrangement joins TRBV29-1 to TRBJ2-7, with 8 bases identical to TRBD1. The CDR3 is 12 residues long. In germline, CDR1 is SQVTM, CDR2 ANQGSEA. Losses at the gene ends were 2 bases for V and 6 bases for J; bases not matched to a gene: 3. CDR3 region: CSVEQGAREQYF. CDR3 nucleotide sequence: TGCAGCGTTGAACAGGGGGCGCGCGAGCAGTACTTC.

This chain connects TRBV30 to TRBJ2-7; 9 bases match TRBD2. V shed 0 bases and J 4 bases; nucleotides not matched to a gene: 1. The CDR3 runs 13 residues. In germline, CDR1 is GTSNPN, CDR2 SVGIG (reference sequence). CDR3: CAWSVAGGYEQYF. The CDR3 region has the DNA TGTGCCTGGAGTGTAGCGGGGGGATACGAGCAGTACTTC.

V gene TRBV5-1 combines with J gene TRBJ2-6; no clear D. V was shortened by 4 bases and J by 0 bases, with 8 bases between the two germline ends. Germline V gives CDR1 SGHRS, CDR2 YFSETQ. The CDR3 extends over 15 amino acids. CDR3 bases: TGCGCCAGCAGCATGGACGGCTCTGGGGCCAACGTCCTGACTTTC. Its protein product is CASSMDGSGANVLTF.

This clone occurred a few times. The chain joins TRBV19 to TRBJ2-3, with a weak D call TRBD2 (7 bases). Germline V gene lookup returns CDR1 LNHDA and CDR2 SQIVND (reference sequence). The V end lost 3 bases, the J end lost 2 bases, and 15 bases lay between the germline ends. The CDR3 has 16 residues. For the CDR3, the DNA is TGTGCCAGTAGTATTTTGCGGGGGCGAACCACAGATACGCAGTATTTT. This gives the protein CASSILRGRTTDTQYF. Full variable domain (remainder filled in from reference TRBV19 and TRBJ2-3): DGGITQSPKYLFRKEGQNVTLSCEQNLNHDAMYWYRQDPGQGLRLIYYSQIVNDFQKGDIAEGYSVSREKKESFPLTVTSAQKNPTAFYLCASSILRGRTTDTQYFGPGTRLTVL.

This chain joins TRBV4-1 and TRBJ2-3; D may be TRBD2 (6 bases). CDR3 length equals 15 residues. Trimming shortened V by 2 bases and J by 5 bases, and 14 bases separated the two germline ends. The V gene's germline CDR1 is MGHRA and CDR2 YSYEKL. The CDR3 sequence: CASSQRRGQGDTQYF. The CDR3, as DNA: TGCGCCAGCAGCCAAAGGAGGGGCCAGGGAGATACGCAGTATTTT.

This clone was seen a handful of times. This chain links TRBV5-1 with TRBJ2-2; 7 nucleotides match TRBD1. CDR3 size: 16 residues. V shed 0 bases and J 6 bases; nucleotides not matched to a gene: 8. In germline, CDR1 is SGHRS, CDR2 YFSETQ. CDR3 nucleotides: TGCGCCAGCAGCTTGGAGTTCCGTACAGGGGCCGGGGAGCTGTTTTTT. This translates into CASSLEFRTGAGELFF.

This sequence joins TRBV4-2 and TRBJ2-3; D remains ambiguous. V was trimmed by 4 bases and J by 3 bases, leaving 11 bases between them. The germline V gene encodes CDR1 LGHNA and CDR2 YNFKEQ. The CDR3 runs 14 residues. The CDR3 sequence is CASSPDTRTDTQYF. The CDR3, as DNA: TGTGCCAGCAGCCCCGACACGCGGACAGATACGCAGTATTTT.

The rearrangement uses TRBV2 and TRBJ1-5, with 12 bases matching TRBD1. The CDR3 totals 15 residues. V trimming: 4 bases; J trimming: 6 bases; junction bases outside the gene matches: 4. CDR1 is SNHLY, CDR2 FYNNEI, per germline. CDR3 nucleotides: TGTGCCAGCAGTGGGGACAGGGGGCGCAGTCAGCCCCAGCATTTT. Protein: CASSGDRGRSQPQHF.

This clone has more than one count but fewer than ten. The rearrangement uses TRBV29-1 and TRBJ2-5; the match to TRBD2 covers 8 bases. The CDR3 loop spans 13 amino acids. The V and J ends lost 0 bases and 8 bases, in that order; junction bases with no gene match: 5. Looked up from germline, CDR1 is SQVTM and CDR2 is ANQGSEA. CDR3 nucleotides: TGCAGCGTTGAAGATGTGGGACTAGGAACCCAGTACTTC. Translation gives CSVEDVGLGTQYF.

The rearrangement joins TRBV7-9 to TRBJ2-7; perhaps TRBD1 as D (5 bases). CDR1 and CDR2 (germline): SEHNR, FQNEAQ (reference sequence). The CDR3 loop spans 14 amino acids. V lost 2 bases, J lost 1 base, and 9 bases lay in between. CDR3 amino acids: CASSLTGASYEQYF. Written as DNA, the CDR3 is TGTGCCAGCAGCTTAACAGGAGCATCCTACGAGCAGTACTTC.

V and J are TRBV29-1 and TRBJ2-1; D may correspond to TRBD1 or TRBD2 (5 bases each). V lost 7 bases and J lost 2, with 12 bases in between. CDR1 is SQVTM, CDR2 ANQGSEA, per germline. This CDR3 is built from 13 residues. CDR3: CSAGTLAYNEQFF. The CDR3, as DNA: TGCAGCGCCGGGACGCTTGCCTACAATGAGCAGTTCTTC.

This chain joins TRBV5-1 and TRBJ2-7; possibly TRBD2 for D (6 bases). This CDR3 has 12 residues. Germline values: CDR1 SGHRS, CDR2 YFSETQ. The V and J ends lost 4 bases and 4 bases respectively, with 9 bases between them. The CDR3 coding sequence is TGCGCCAGCAGCCGTGGAGGGTACGAGCAGTACTTC. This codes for CASSRGGYEQYF. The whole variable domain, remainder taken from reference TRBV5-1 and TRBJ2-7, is KAGVTQTPRYLIKTRGQQVTLSCSPISGHRSVSWYQQTPGQGLQFLFEYFSETQRNKGNFPGRFSGRQFSNSRSEMNVSTLELGDSALYLCASSRGGYEQYFGPGTRLTVT.

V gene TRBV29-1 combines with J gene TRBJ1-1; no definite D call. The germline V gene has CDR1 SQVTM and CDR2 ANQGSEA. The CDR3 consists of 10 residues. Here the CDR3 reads CRVGGTEAFF. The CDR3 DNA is TGCAGGGTGGGAGGCACTGAAGCTTTCTTT.